This T cell receptor (beta chain) appears in the sequencing data of a study of cytomegalovirus exposure and HLA in healthy donors. Study-wide context: Across some 400 genotyped donors, just over 80% landed in the Caucasian-associated ancestry cluster. Study results and caveats: A later analysis, which compared TCR beta chains of equal frequency, found the HLA-associated ones more clonally expanded. Reports credit the classifier with highly specific, highly sensitive diagnosis of cytomegalovirus status.

Amplification used 60 Vbeta primers and 13 Jbeta primers. As processed by the authors: In a later analysis, approximately 80 million unique TCR beta chains included roughly 11 million shared by two or more donors. Libraries were prepared by immunoSEQ multiplex PCR; TCRdb keeps only in-frame clonotypes and omits some of them. That table furnishes V, J and clone size, whereas the DNA furnished D and trimming. The sample lists about 95,000 clones; about 81% were seen once. V lost 0 bases, J lost 10 bases, and 19 bases lay in between. CDR3 size: 15 residues. Germline V gives CDR1 SGHRS, CDR2 YFSETQ. Worth noting for this clone: The antigen is unknown.

Sequenced input: PBMCs. This receptor was identified in a woman aged 40 to 55 in good health and CMV-seropositive. The chain links TRBV5-1 to TRBJ2-5; a possible D gene is TRBD2 (7 bases). For the CDR3, the DNA is TGCGCCAGCAGCTTGGCCCTTAGAGGGAGGGGGAGCCAGTACTTC. Residues: CASSLALRGRGSQYF.